This TCR beta chain was obtained from a study of CD8+CD57+ T cells in acquired aplastic anemia. The CDR3 has 13 residues if both end residues are counted. Germline V lookup: CDR1 SGDLS, CDR2 YYNGEE. In regard to this clonotype: The conserved phenylalanine or tryptophan is not found at the CDR3 terminus, so this likely reflects a read error. The DNA is omitted, as the CDR3 cannot be located on it reliably, and the CDR3 follows TCRdb's listing.

Sequencing involved patients with CD8+CD57+ cell expansion previously shown by flow cytometry. Profiles of TCR beta VDJ and CDR3 were generated from a genomic DNA template. TCRdb re-analysed the reads in MiXCR, keeping a single row per CDR3 protein. The table shows 270,000 or so distinct CDR3 sequences, with approximately 79% occurring only once. The source material was sorted CD4+, CD8+, or CD8+CD57+ T cells (not recorded which) from PBMCs. The V call is TRBV9, the J call TRBJ2-1; the table's D call, TRBD2, was not checked against the DNA. The receptor's source is a human donor with aplastic anemia. The CDR3 sequence is CASSVGLADTDTR.